What follows are 3 T cell receptor beta chains derived from one specimen sequenced in a study of blood T cell repertoires in COVID-19. TCRdb's table, derived via immunoSEQ multiplex PCR, lists solely in-frame clones and lacks some. The sample includes 350,000 to 450,000 clones, around 89% of them seen just once. The sequenced sample consisted of peripheral blood. The source is a woman in her forties with COVID-19, enrolled during active disease.

This clone was seen just once. This chain uses TRBV7-9 with TRBJ1-4, with D uncertain. V was clipped by 4 bases and J by 7 bases, with 16 bases between them. The CDR3 is made up of 15 amino acids. Germline V gene data show CDR1 as SEHNR and CDR2 as FQNEAQ (reference sequence). CDR3 protein: CASSSLERNAEKLFF. The CDR3 nucleotides are TGTGCCAGCAGCTCCCTTGAGCGGAATGCTGAAAAACTGTTTTTT.

The chain couples TRBV6-5 to TRBJ1-1; 7 bases are a match to TRBD1. Germline V gene lookup returns CDR1 MNHEY and CDR2 SVGAGI. The J segment lost 1 base and the V segment lost 10 bases, leaving 12 bases of the junction unmatched. The CDR3 is made up of 15 amino acids. CDR3 loop: CATRRDSQKNTEAFF. CDR3 DNA sequence: TGTGCCACCCGCCGGGACAGCCAAAAGAACACTGAAGCTTTCTTT.

This clone was seen only once. The chain combines TRBV6-5 with TRBJ2-7, with 7 bases aligning to TRBD1. The CDR3 is 13 residues long. V dropped 0 bases and J dropped 10; count of bases not matched to a gene: 6. CDR1 is MNHEY and CDR2 is SVGAGI in the germline V gene. CDR3 region: CASSYSGTANQYF. As DNA, the CDR3 is TGTGCCAGCAGTTACTCAGGGACAGCGAACCAGTACTTC.